The subject of this entry is one T cell receptor (beta chain). What it binds is unknown. These data originate in a study of OX40 agonist ivuxolimab in advanced cancers. General study results and limits: In general, CD8+ T cells held more expanded clones than CD4+ did, on average. Within 6 weeks, CD4+ and CD8+ blood T cells expanded clonally at 0.1 to 3.0 mg/kg.

The CDR3 has 14 residues. Germline values: CDR1 WSHSY, CDR2 SAAADI. V lost 6 bases to trimming and J lost 7 bases; unmatched junction nucleotides: 5. The assay was immunoSEQ multiplex PCR, and TCRdb's table has in-frame clones only and misses some. The sample records more than 50,000 clones, 65% to 90% being singletons. Here the sequenced sample was CD4+ or CD8+ T cells sorted from blood, taken in a trial of the OX40 agonist ivuxolimab. The chain has TRBV10-2 and TRBJ2-1; 11 bases are a match to TRBD1. The clonotype was recovered from an adult with an advanced solid tumor such as melanoma, head and neck, liver or kidney cancer. The CDR3 protein is CASRGQGGVNEQFF. As DNA, the CDR3 is TGCGCCAGCAGGGGACAGGGGGGAGTTAATGAGCAGTTCTTC.